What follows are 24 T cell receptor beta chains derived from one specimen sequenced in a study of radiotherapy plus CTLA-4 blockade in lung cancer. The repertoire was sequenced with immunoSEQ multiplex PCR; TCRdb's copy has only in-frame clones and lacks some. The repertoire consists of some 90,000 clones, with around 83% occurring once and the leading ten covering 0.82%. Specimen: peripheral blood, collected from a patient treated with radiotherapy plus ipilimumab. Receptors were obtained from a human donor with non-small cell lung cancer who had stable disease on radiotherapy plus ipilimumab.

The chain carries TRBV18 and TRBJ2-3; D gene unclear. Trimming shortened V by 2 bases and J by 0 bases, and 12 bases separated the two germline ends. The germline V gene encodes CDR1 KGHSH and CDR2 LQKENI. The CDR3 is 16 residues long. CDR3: CASSPKAGASTDTQYF. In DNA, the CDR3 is TGTGCCAGCTCACCAAAGGCAGGTGCTAGCACAGATACGCAGTATTTT.

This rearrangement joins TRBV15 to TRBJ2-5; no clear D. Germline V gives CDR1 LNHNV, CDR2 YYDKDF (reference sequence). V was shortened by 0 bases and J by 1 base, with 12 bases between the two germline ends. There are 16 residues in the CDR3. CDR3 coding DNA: TGTGCCACCAGCAGAGATTCTTACAGAATCCAAGAGACCCAGTACTTC. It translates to CATSRDSYRIQETQYF.

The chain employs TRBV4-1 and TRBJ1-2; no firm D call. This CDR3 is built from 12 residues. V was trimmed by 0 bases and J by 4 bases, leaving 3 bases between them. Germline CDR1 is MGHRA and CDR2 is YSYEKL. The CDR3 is CASSQDGYGYTF. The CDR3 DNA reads TGCGCCAGCAGCCAAGATGGCTATGGCTACACCTTC.

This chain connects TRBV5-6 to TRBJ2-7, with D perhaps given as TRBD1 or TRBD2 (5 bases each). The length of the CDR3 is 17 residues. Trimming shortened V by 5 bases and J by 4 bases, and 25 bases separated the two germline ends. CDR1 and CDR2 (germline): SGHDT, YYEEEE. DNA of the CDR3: TGTGCCAGCAGTTCTACCCCCGGGACCCCCGAATCGTACGAGCAGTACTTC. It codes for CASSSTPGTPESYEQYF. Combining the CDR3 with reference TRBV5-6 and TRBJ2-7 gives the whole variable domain DAGVTQSPTHLIKTRGQQVTLRCSPKSGHDTVSWYQQALGQGPQFIFQYYEEEERQRGNFPDRFSGHQFPNYSSELNVNALLLGDSALYLCASSSTPGTPESYEQYFGPGTRLTVT.

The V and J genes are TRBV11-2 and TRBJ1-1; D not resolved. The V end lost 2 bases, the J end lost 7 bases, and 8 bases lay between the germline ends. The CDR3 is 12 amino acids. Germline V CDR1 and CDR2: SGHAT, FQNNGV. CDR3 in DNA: TGTGCCAGCAGCTTACTACGGAATGAAGCTTTCTTT. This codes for CASSLLRNEAFF.

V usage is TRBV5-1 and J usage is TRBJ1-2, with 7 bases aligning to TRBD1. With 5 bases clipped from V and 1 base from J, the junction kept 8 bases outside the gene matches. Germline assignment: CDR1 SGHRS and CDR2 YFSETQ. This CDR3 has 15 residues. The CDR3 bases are TGCGCCAGCAGATCGGAGGGGGCGCTTAACTATGGCTACACCTTC. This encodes CASRSEGALNYGYTF. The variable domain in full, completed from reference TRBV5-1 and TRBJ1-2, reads KAGVTQTPRYLIKTRGQQVTLSCSPISGHRSVSWYQQTPGQGLQFLFEYFSETQRNKGNFPGRFSGRQFSNSRSEMNVSTLELGDSALYLCASRSEGALNYGYTFGSGTRLTVV.

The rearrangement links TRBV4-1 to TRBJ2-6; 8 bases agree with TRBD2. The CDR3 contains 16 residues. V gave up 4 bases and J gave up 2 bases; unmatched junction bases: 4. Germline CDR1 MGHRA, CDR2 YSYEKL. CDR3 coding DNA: TGCGCCAGCAGCCGGCGGGGGGTGGCTGGGGCCAACGTCCTGACTTTC. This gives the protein CASSRRGVAGANVLTF.

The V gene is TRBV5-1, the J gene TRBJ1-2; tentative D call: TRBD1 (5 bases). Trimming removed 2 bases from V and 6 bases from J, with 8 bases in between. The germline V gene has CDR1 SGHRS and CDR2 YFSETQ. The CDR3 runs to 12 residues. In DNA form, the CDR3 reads TGCGCCAGCAGCTTTACAGGAAATGGCTACACCTTC. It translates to CASSFTGNGYTF.

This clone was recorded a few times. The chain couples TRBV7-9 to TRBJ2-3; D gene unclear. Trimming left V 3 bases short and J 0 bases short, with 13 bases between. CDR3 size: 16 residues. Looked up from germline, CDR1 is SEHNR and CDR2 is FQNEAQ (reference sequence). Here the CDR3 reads CASSFFSLSSTDTQYF. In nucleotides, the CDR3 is TGTGCCAGCAGCTTTTTTTCGCTGTCTAGCACAGATACGCAGTATTTT.

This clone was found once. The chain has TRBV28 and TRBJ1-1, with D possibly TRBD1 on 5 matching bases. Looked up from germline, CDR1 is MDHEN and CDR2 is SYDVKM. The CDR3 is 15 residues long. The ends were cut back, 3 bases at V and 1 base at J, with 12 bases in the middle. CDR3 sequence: CASSFGGGRNTEAFF. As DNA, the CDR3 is TGTGCCAGCAGTTTCGGTGGGGGAAGGAACACTGAAGCTTTCTTT.

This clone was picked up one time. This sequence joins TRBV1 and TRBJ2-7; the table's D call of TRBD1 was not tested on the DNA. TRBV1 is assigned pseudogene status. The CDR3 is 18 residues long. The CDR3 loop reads CTSSQAGTGGLPVYEQYF. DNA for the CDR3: TGCACCAGCAGCCAGGCCGGGACAGGGGGCCTTCCCGTCTACGAGCAGTACTTC.

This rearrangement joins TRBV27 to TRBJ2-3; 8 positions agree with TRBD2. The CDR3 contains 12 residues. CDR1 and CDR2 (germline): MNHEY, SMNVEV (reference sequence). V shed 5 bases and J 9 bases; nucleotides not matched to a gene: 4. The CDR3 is CASSAGGTTQYF. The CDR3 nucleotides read TGTGCCAGCAGTGCGGGGGGCACAACGCAGTATTTT.

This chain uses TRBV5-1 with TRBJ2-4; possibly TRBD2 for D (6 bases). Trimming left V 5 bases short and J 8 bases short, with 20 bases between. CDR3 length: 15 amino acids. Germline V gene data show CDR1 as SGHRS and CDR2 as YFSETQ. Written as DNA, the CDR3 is TGCGCCAGCAGAGCGGGCACAGCAAGGAACGACATTCAGTACTTC. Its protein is CASRAGTARNDIQYF.

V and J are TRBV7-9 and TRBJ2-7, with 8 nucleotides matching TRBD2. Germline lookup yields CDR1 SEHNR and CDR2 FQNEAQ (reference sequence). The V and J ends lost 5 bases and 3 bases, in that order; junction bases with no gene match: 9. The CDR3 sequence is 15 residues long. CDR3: CASSPGGGSLYEQYF. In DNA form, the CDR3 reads TGTGCCAGCAGCCCCGGGGGGGGCAGCCTCTACGAGCAGTACTTC.

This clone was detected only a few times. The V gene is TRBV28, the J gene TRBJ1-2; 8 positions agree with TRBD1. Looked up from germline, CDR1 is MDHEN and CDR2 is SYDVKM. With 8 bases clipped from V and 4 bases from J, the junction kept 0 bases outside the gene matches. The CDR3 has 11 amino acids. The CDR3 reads CASDRGYGYTF. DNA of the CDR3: TGTGCCAGCGACAGGGGCTATGGCTACACCTTC.

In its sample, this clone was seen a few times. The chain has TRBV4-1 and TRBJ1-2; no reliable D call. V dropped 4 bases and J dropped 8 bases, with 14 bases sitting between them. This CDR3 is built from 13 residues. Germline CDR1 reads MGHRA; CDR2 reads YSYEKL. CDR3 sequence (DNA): TGCGCCAGCAGCCCGAGGGTGGCGGTGGGCTACACCTTC. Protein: CASSPRVAVGYTF.

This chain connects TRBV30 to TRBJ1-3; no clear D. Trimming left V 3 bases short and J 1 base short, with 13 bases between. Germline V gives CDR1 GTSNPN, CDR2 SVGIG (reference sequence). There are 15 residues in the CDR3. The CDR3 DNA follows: TGTGCCTGGAGGGACTTTTCCGGTTCTGGAAACACCATATATTTT. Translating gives CAWRDFSGSGNTIYF.

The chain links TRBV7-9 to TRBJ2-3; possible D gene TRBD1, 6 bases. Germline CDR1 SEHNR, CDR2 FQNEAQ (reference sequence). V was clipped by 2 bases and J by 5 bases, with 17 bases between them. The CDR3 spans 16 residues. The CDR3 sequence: CASSLLGARILDTQYF. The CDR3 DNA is TGTGCCAGCAGCTTATTGGGGGCGCGAATTTTAGATACGCAGTATTTT.

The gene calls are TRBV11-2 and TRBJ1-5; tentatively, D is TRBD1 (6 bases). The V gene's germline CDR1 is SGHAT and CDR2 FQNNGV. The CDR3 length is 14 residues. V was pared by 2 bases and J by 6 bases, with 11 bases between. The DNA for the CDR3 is TGTGCCAGCAGCTTATCAGGGGTCAGTCAGCCCCAGCATTTT. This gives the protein CASSLSGVSQPQHF.

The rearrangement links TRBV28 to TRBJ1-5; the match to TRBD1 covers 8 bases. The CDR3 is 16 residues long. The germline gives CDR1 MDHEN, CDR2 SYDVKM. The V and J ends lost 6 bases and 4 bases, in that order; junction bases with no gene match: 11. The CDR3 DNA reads TGTGCCAGCAGGTCGATACAGGGGGGCGGGAATCAGCCCCAGCATTTT. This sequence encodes CASRSIQGGGNQPQHF.

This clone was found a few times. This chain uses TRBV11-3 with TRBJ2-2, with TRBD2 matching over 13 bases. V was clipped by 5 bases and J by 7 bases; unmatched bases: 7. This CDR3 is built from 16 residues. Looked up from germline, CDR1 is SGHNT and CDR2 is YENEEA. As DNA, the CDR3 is TGTGCCAGCAGCACTAGGACTAGCGGGAGAGTCGGGGAGCTGTTTTTT. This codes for CASSTRTSGRVGELFF.

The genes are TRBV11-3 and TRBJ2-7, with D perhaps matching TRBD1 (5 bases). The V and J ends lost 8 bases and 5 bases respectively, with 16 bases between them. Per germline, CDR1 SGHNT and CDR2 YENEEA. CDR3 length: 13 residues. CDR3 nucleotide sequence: TGTGCCAGCGGCGAGACCAGGGTCCACGAGCAGTACTTC. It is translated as CASGETRVHEQYF.

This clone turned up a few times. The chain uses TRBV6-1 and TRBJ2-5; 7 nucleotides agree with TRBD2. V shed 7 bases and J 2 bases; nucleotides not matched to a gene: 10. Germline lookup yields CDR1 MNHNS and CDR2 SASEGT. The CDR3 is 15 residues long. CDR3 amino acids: CASTPGRNSQETQYF. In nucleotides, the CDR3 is TGTGCCAGCACCCCCGGGAGGAACAGTCAAGAGACCCAGTACTTC.

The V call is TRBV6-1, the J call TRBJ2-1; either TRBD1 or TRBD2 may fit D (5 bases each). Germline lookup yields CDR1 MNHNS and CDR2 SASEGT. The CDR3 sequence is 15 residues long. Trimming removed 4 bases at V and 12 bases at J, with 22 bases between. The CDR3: CASSATGTDFEAQFF. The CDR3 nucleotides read TGTGCCAGCAGTGCAACCGGGACCGACTTCGAAGCGCAGTTCTTC.